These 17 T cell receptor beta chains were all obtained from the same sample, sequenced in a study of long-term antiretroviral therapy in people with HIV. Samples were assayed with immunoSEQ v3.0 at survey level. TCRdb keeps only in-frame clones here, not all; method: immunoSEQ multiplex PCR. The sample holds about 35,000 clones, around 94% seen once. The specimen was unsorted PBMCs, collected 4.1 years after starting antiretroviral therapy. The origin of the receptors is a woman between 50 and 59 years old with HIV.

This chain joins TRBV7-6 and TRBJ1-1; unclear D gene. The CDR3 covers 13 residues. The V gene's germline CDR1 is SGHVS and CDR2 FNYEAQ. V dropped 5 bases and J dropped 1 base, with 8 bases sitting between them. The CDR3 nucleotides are TGTGCCAGCAGCCCTACAGAGAACACTGAAGCTTTCTTT. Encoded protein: CASSPTENTEAFF. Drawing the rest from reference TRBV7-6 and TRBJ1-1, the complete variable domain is GAGVSQSPRYKVTKRGQDVALRCDPISGHVSLYWYRQALGQGPEFLTYFNYEAQQDKSGLPNDRFSAERPEGSISTLTIQRTEQRDSAMYRCASSPTENTEAFFGQGTRLTVV.

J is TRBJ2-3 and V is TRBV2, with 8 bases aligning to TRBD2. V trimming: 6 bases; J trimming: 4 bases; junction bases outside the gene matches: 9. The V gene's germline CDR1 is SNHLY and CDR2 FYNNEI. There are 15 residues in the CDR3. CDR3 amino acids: CASSPGLGFSDTQYF. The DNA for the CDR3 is TGTGCCAGCAGCCCGGGACTAGGGTTTTCAGATACGCAGTATTTT.

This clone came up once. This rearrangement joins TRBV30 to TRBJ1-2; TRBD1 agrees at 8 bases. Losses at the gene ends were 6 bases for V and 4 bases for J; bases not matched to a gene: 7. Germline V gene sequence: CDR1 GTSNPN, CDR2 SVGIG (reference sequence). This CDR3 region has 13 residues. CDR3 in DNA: TGTGCCTGCGCAGGACAGGGTGGCTATGGCTACACCTTC. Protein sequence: CACAGQGGYGYTF.

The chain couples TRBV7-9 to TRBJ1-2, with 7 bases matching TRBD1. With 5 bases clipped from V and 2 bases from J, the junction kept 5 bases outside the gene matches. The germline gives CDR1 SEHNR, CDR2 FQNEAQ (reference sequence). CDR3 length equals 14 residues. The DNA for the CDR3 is TGTGCCAGCAGCGTAATGACAGGGAACTATGGCTACACCTTC. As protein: CASSVMTGNYGYTF.

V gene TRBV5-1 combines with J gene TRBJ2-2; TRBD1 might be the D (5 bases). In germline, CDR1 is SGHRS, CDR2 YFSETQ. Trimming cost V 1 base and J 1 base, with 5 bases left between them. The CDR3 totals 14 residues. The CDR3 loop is CASSLTGNTGELFF. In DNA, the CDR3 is TGCGCCAGCAGCTTGACAGGGAACACCGGGGAGCTGTTTTTT.

CDR3 bases: TGTGCCAGCAGCTCACCCCCGGGGGGTGATCAGCCCCAGCATTTT. It encodes CASSSPPGGDQPQHF. The rearrangement joins TRBV7-8 to TRBJ1-5, with a tentative D call TRBD1 (5 bases). The CDR3 runs 15 residues. Trimming left V 4 bases short and J 5 bases short, with 15 bases between. In germline, CDR1 is SGHVS, CDR2 FQNEAQ. Looking up the rest from reference TRBV7-8 and TRBJ1-5 gives the full variable domain: GAGVSQSPRYKVAKRGQDVALRCDPISGHVSLFWYQQALGQGPEFLTYFQNEAQLDKSGLPSDRFFAERPEGSVSTLKIQRTQQEDSAVYLCASSSPPGGDQPQHFGDGTRLSIL.

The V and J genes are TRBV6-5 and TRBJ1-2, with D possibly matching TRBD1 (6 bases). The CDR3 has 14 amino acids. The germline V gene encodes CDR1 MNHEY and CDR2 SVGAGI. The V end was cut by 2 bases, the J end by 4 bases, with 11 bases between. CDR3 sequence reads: CASSYGARGYGYTF. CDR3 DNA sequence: TGTGCCAGCAGTTACGGGGCCAGGGGCTATGGCTACACCTTC.

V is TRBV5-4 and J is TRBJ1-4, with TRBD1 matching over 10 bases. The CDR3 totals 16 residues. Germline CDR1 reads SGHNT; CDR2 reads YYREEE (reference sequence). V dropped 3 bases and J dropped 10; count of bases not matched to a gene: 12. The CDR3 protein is CASSSRQGAGAGKLFF. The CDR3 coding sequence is TGTGCCAGCAGCTCCCGACAGGGGGCCGGAGCTGGAAAACTGTTTTTT. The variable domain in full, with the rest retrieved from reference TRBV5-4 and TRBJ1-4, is ETGVTQSPTHLIKTRGQQVTLRCSSQSGHNTVSWYQQALGQGPQFIFQYYREEENGRGNFPPRFSGLQFPNYSSELNVNALELDDSALYLCASSSRQGAGAGKLFFGSGTQLSVL.

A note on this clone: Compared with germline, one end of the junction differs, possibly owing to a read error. The DNA of the CDR3 is TGTGCCAGTAGTATAGGCTCGGTGGGGGACAGGTTCTTC. This encodes CASSIGSVGDRFF. This chain links TRBV19 with TRBJ2-7; 8 positions agree with TRBD1. The CDR3 contains 13 residues. Looked up from germline, CDR1 is LNHDA and CDR2 is SQIVND (reference sequence).

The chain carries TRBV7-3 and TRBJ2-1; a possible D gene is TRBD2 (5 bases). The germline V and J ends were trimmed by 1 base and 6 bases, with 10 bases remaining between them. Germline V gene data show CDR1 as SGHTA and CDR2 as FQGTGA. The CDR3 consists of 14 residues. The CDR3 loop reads CASSLSGLTNEQFF. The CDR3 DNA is TGTGCCAGCAGCTTAAGCGGACTGACCAATGAGCAGTTCTTC.

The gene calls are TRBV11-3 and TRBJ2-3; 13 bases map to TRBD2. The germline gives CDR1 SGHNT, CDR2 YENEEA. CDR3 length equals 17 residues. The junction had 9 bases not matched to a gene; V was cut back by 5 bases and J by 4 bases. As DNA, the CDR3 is TGTGCCAGCAGCCCCGGACTAGCGGGGGCCCTTCCAGATACGCAGTATTTT. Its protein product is CASSPGLAGALPDTQYF.

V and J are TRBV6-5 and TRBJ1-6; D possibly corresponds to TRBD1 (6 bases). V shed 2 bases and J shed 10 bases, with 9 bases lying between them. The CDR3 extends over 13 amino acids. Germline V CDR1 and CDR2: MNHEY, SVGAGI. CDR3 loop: CASSYQGNSPLHF. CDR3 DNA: TGTGCCAGCAGTTACCAGGGGAACTCACCCCTCCACTTT.

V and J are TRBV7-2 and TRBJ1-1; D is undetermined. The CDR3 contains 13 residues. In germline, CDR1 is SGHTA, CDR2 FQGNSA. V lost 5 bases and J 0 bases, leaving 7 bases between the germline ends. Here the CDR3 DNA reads TGTGCCAGCAGCATTATGGTGAACACTGAAGCTTTCTTT. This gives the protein CASSIMVNTEAFF.

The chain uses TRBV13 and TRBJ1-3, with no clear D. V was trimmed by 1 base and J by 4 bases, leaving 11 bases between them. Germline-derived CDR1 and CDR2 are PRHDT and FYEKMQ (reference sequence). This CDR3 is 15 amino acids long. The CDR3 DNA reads TGTGCCAGCAGCTTAGACCGGTTTGGCGGAAACACCATATATTTT. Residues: CASSLDRFGGNTIYF.

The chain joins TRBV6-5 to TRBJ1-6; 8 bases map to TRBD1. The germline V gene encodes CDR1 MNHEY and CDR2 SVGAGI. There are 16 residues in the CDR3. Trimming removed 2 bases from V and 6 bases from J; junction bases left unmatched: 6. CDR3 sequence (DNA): TGTGCCAGCAGTTACGAAGGGACAGGTCCTAATTCACCCCTCCACTTT. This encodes CASSYEGTGPNSPLHF.

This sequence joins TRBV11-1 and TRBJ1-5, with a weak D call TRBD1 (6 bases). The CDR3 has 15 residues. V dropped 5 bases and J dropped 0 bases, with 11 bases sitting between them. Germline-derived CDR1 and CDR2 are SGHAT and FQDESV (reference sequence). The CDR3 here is CASSPGGGSNQPQHF. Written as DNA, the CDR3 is TGTGCCAGCAGCCCCGGGGGCGGTAGCAATCAGCCCCAGCATTTT.

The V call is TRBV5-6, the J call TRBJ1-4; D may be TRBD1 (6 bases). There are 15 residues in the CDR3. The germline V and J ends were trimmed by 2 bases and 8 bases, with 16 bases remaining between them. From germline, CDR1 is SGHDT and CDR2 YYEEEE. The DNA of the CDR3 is TGTGCCAGCAGCTTAGAAGGGGGAGGTGGAGAAAAACTGTTTTTT. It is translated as CASSLEGGGGEKLFF. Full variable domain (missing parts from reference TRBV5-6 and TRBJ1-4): DAGVTQSPTHLIKTRGQQVTLRCSPKSGHDTVSWYQQALGQGPQFIFQYYEEEERQRGNFPDRFSGHQFPNYSSELNVNALLLGDSALYLCASSLEGGGGEKLFFGSGTQLSVL.